This TCR beta chain appears in the sequencing data of a study of blood T cells in healthy people across ages. The table lists this clonotype with a count of one. Trimming cost V 5 bases and J 0 bases, with 17 bases left between them. Germline-derived CDR1 and CDR2 are KGHSH and LQKENI. This CDR3 region has 16 residues. A second roughly 6 to 11 cycle PCR used barcoded and J-beta primers. TCRdb ran MiXCR on the 5' RACE reads and lists one entry per CDR3 protein. The sample includes fewer than 1,200,000 distinct CDR3 sequences, less than 25% of them seen just once. These data were also filed under a second study, of T cells of mothers and their children.

The receptor was derived from a girl aged 2 to 10 in good health. J is TRBJ2-7 and V is TRBV18; unclear D gene. The specimen sequenced was blood. The CDR3 protein is CASSMVISGGSYEQYF. The CDR3 DNA sequence: TGTGCCAGCTCAATGGTTATAAGTGGTGGCTCCTACGAGCAGTACTTC.